This T cell receptor beta chain was captured in a study of identical twins. General study findings and limits: Zero-insertion analyses were open to partial confounding by invariant MAIT and iNKT cells. Twin-shared out-of-frame alpha sequences showed excess low generation probability.

As regards this clonotype: The antigen remains unidentified.

cDNA carried unique molecular identifiers, and a universal primer site was added by template switching. Using its own MiXCR run on the 5' RACE reads, TCRdb lists one record per CDR3 protein. The data show 300,000 to 400,000 distinct CDR3 sequences, 9% seen once. The CDR3 contains 11 residues. V was clipped by 4 bases and J by 11 bases; unmatched bases: 3. CDR1 is SNHLY and CDR2 is FYNNEI in the germline V gene. V gene TRBV2 combines with J gene TRBJ2-7, with 9 bases aligning to TRBD1. Input material: naive T cells sorted from blood. The origin of this receptor is a woman between 45 and 65 years old in good health. The CDR3 loop is CASSGRTGEYF. CDR3 sequence (DNA): TGTGCCAGCAGTGGGAGGACAGGGGAGTACTTC. Complete variable domain (other parts from reference TRBV2 and TRBJ2-7): EPEVTQTPSHQVTQMGQEVILRCVPISNHLYFYWYRQILGQKVEFLVSFYNNEISEKSEIFDDQFSVERPDGSNFTLKIRSTKLEDSAMYFCASSGRTGEYFGPGTRLTVT.